This entry is about one T cell receptor (beta chain). What it recognizes is unknown. The record originates from a study of OX40 agonist ivuxolimab in advanced cancers. The wider study: Dose-escalation cases comprised hepatocellular carcinoma, melanoma, renal cell or head and neck cancer. Study-wide findings and caveats: Some patients without response likewise showed low normalized clonal expansion. The study observed clonal expansion of CD4+ and CD8+ blood T cells by week 6 at 0.1 to 3.0 mg/kg.

The protocol was immunoSEQ multiplex PCR, while the TCRdb copy is restricted to in-frame clones and leaves out a portion. Of tens of thousands of clones in the sample, about 85% were seen once. CDR1 is SNHLY and CDR2 is FYNNEI in the germline V gene. This CDR3 is built from 13 residues. V lost 9 bases, J lost 0 bases, and 4 bases stayed unmatched. The sequences come from CD4+ or CD8+ T cells sorted from blood, collected in a trial of the OX40 agonist ivuxolimab. The source of this sequence is an adult with an advanced solid tumor such as melanoma, head and neck, liver or kidney cancer. The chain employs TRBV2 and TRBJ1-1, with TRBD1 matching 7 bases. CDR3 in amino acids: CASRRGLNTEAFF. CDR3 in DNA: TGTGCCAGTCGCAGGGGGTTGAACACTGAAGCTTTCTTT.